The present T cell receptor beta chain was sequenced within a study of T cell responses to AZD1222 COVID-19 vaccine. This clone turned up a few times. Its specificity is not known. Findings of the study overall: It should be noted that donors were predominantly white British and more often female, and clonal diversity was possibly underestimated.

Profiled with immunoSEQ multiplex PCR; TCRdb holds only in-frame clones, not every one. The sample lists about 150,000 clones; around 90% were seen once. This clonotype was sampled from an adult in good health. The source material was peripheral blood, sampled on day 0 of AZD1222 vaccination.

DNA of the CDR3: TGTGCCAGCAGTTCTCCAGGGGGGAGCAATCAGCCCCAGCATTTT. Its protein product is CASSSPGGSNQPQHF. The rearrangement uses TRBV6-2 or TRBV6-3 and TRBJ1-5, with 7 bases that match TRBD1. The CDR3 consists of 15 residues. The J segment lost 1 base and the V segment lost 4 bases, leaving 4 bases of the junction unmatched. CDR1 and CDR2 from the germline V gene are MNHEY and SVGEGT.